This paragraph reports one T cell receptor (beta chain). Antigen unknown. Regions amplified from RNA transcripts were the TCR beta CDR3 regions. During a first-round RT-PCR of the TCR CDR3, the HTBI primer set was used. TCRdb recomputed calls from the multiplex PCR reads with MiXCR, one row per CDR3 protein. This table holds about 600,000 distinct CDR3 sequences, 12% to 15% found once. The source of the PBMCs was about 10 ml of fresh peripheral blood. This record comes from a study of T cells in Graves' hyperthyroidism and ophthalmopathy. CDR3 size: 17 residues. From germline, CDR1 is MNHNS and CDR2 SASEGT. Trimming removed 7 bases at V and 2 bases at J, with 24 bases between. Study outcomes and limitations: The blood repertoire included most of the expanded thyroid clonotypes above 0.001. Ophthalmopathy got predicted by the model a median approximately 6 months before its onset.

The TCR sequence derives from a woman aged 18 to 35 with Graves' ophthalmopathy. The sample was blood. The gene calls are TRBV6-1 and TRBJ2-7; TRBD2 might be the D (7 bases). CDR3 protein: CASTKQGGRLAPYEQYF. Here the CDR3 DNA reads TGTGCCAGCACCAAACAGGGCGGGAGATTGGCCCCCTACGAGCAGTACTTC.